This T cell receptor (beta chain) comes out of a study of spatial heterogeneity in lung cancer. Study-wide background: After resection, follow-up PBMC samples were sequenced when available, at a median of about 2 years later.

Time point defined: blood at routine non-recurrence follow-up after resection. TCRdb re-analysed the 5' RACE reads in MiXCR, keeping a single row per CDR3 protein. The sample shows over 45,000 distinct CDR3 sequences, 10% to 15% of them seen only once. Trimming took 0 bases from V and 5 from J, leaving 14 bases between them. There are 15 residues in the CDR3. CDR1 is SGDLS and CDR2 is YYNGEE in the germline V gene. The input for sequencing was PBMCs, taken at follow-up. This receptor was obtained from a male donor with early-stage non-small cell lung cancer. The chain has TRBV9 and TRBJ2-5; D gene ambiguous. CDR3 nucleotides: TGTGCCAGCAGCGTAGCTCCCGCCAAAAGTGAGACCCAGTACTTC. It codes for CASSVAPAKSETQYF.